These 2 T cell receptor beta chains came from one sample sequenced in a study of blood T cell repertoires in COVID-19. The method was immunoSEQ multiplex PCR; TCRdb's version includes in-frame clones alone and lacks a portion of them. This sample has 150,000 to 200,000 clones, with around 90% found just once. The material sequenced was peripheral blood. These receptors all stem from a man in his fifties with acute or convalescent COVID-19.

CDR3 DNA sequence: TGTGCCAGCAGCGTAGTAAGGGGGAACGGGGAGCTGTTTTTT. Amino acid sequence: CASSVVRGNGELFF. The rearrangement links TRBV9 to TRBJ2-2, with D maybe TRBD1 (6 bases). Trimming cost V 0 bases and J 7 bases, with 10 bases left between them. CDR1 is SGDLS and CDR2 is YYNGEE in the germline V gene. The CDR3 has 14 residues.

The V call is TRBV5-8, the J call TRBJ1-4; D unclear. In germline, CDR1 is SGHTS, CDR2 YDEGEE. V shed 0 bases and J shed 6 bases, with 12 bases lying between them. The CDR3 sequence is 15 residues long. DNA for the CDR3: TGTGCCAGCAGCTTGGTCGGGAGGTCGGATGAAAAACTGTTTTTT. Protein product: CASSLVGRSDEKLFF. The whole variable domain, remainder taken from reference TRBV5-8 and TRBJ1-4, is EAGVTQSPTHLIKTRGQQATLRCSPISGHTSVYWYQQALGLGLQFLLWYDEGEERNRGNFPPRFSGRQFPNYSSELNVNALELEDSALYLCASSLVGRSDEKLFFGSGTQLSVL.